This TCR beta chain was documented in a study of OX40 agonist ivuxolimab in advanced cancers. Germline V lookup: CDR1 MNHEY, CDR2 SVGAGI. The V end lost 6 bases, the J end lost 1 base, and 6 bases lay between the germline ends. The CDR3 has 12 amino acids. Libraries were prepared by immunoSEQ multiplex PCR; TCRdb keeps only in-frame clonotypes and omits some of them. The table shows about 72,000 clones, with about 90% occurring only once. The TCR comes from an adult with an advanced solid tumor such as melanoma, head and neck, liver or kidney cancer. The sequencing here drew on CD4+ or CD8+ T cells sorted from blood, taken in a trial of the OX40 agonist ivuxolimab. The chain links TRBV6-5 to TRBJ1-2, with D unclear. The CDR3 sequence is CASSPSNYGYTF. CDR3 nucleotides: TGTGCCAGCAGCCCAAGTAACTATGGCTACACCTTC.